This T cell receptor (beta chain) appears in the sequencing data of a study of T cells in Graves' hyperthyroidism and ophthalmopathy. The CDR3 regions of TCR beta were amplified from RNA transcripts. The TCR CDR3 was amplified in a first-round RT-PCR using the HTBI primer set. MiXCR, applied by TCRdb to the multiplex PCR reads, yields one record per CDR3 protein. Here the sample spans roughly 650,000 distinct CDR3 sequences, 16% being singletons. As for this clonotype: Its antigen is as yet unknown.

Study-level results: Most thyroid clonotypes expanded above 0.001 were also detected in blood. Model predictions of ophthalmopathy came a median approximately 6 months before onset.

The CDR3 loop spans 14 amino acids. Germline values: CDR1 SEHNR, CDR2 FQNEAQ (reference sequence). V was cut by 1 base and J by 7 bases, with 8 bases left in between. Material for sequencing was blood. This TCR was sampled from a woman between 40 and 50 years old with Graves' ophthalmopathy. The V and J genes are TRBV7-9 and TRBJ1-6, with D unclear. The CDR3 protein is CASSLVGRNSPLHF. The CDR3 DNA reads TGTGCCAGCAGCTTAGTAGGGAGGAATTCACCCCTCCACTTT.